The T cell receptor (beta chain) under discussion was sequenced for a study of OX40 agonist ivuxolimab in advanced cancers. The method was immunoSEQ multiplex PCR; TCRdb's version includes in-frame clones alone and lacks a portion of them. This sample has approximately 71,000 clones, with around 94% found just once. Germline trimming cut 4 bases from V and 4 bases from J; bases unmatched to any gene: 14. There are 18 residues in the CDR3. Germline CDR1 and CDR2: MGHRA and YSYEKL. Sequences were derived from CD4+ or CD8+ T cells sorted from blood, sampled in a trial of the OX40 agonist ivuxolimab. This TCR came from an adult with an advanced solid tumor such as melanoma, head and neck, liver or kidney cancer. V and J are TRBV4-1 and TRBJ2-3; the match to TRBD2 covers 10 bases. The CDR3 region is CASSRLRSGGGDPDTQYF. CDR3 DNA: TGCGCCAGCAGCCGCCTGAGGAGCGGGGGGGGCGACCCAGATACGCAGTATTTT.